These 23 T cell receptor beta chains were all obtained from the same sample, sequenced in a study of technical replicates of blood from several donors. Profiling relied on immunoSEQ multiplex PCR, and the TCRdb table lists in-frame clones only, not all of them. The data contain tens of thousands of clones, about 95% of them singletons. Sequencing was done on a sample of T cells isolated from PBMCs. Source of these receptors: a human donor in good health.

The rearrangement links TRBV5-1 to TRBJ2-5; tentatively, D is TRBD1 (6 bases). The CDR3 loop spans 14 amino acids. Germline values: CDR1 SGHRS, CDR2 YFSETQ. V dropped 2 bases and J dropped 5 bases, with 13 bases sitting between them. The CDR3 region is CASSFAGAAETQYF. The CDR3, as DNA: TGCGCCAGCAGCTTTGCAGGGGCGGCGGAGACCCAGTACTTC.

V is TRBV18 and J is TRBJ2-7, with D uncertain. Per germline, CDR1 KGHSH and CDR2 LQKENI. Trimming took off 2 bases at V and 0 bases at J, with 5 bases between the two ends. The CDR3 is 13 residues long. This chain's CDR3 is CASSPVSSYEQYF. DNA of the CDR3: TGTGCCAGCTCACCAGTGAGCTCCTACGAGCAGTACTTC.

This chain links TRBV4-1 with TRBJ2-6, with 8 bases matching TRBD1. Germline V gives CDR1 MGHRA, CDR2 YSYEKL. The CDR3 is made up of 21 amino acids. After removal of 8 bases from V and 0 bases from J, the junction contained 21 bases not matched to a gene. DNA of the CDR3: TGCGCCAGCCTCGATCGTTTCAGGGGGCCTCCAAAAGGCTCTGGGGCCAACGTCCTGACTTTC. Translating gives CASLDRFRGPPKGSGANVLTF.

The gene calls are TRBV7-8 and TRBJ1-5, with D unclear. V shed 2 bases and J shed 4 bases, with 12 bases lying between them. The CDR3 is 15 amino acids. Germline-derived CDR1 and CDR2 are SGHVS and FQNEAQ. CDR3 residues: CASSLKRTENQPQHF. The CDR3, as DNA: TGTGCCAGCAGCTTAAAGCGGACGGAGAATCAGCCCCAGCATTTT.

The chain combines TRBV7-9 with TRBJ1-1, with D possibly being TRBD1 (5 bases). This CDR3 has 14 residues. Germline loops: CDR1 SEHNR, CDR2 FQNEAQ (reference sequence). The V end lost 2 bases, the J end lost 8 bases, and 15 bases lay between the germline ends. Here the CDR3 DNA reads TGTGCCAGCAGCTTATTTGGTGGGGGGGAAGAAGCTTTCTTT. As protein: CASSLFGGGEEAFF. Based on the CDR3 plus reference TRBV7-9 and TRBJ1-1, the full variable domain is DTGVSQNPRHKITKRGQNVTFRCDPISEHNRLYWYRQTLGQGPEFLTYFQNEAQLEKSRLLSDRFSAERPKGSFSTLEIQRTEQGDSAMYLCASSLFGGGEEAFFGQGTRLTVV.

The chain carries TRBV19 and TRBJ2-7, with TRBD1 matching over 9 bases. Germline lookup yields CDR1 LNHDA and CDR2 SQIVND (reference sequence). Trimming removed 5 bases from V and 5 bases from J; junction bases left unmatched: 7. The CDR3 loop spans 14 amino acids. CDR3 sequence (DNA): TGTGCCAGTAGTCCTCTCCGGGACAGGGACGAGCAGTACTTC. Its protein is CASSPLRDRDEQYF.

J is TRBJ1-1 and V is TRBV10-3; 10 bases fit TRBD1. Trimming cost V 10 bases and J 4 bases; bases outside gene matches: 9. The CDR3 sequence is 14 residues long. CDR1 ENHRY and CDR2 SYGVKD come from the germline V gene. In DNA, the CDR3 is TGTGCCACTTTCCCCGGGACAGGGGCCACTGAAGCTTTCTTT. It encodes CATFPGTGATEAFF.

V usage is TRBV5-1 and J usage is TRBJ1-3; perhaps TRBD1 as D (6 bases). Germline V lookup: CDR1 SGHRS, CDR2 YFSETQ. With 0 bases removed from V and 0 bases from J, the gap between germline ends came to 7 bases. There are 15 residues in the CDR3. The CDR3 reads CASSLGTASGNTIYF. As DNA, the CDR3 is TGCGCCAGCAGCTTGGGGACAGCCTCTGGAAACACCATATATTTT.

V usage is TRBV30 and J usage is TRBJ2-2, with TRBD2 matching 8 bases. Trimming at V came to 2 bases and at J to 4 bases, leaving 21 bases not matched to a gene. There are 20 residues in the CDR3. Germline CDR1 and CDR2: GTSNPN and SVGIG (reference sequence). CDR3 sequence (DNA): TGTGCCTGGAGTCTCCGGGGGGGATCGGGATGGATGAGAGGCACCGGGGAGCTGTTTTTT. The encoded protein is CAWSLRGGSGWMRGTGELFF.

This chain joins TRBV7-6 and TRBJ2-3, with D possibly matching TRBD2 (5 bases). Trimming cost V 5 bases and J 0 bases, with 9 bases left between them. Germline CDR1 reads SGHVS; CDR2 reads FNYEAQ. This CDR3 comprises 14 residues. CDR3: CASSRGFSTDTQYF. Written as DNA, the CDR3 is TGTGCCAGCAGCCGGGGTTTTAGCACAGATACGCAGTATTTT.

A single count supports this clone. The gene calls are TRBV6-5 and TRBJ2-1, with TRBD2 matching 9 bases. CDR3 length: 12 residues. V lost 4 bases and J lost 10; bases outside the gene matches: 2. Per germline, CDR1 MNHEY and CDR2 SVGAGI. CDR3 in DNA: TGTGCCAGCAGTTGGAGCGGGGGGGAGCAGTTCTTC. This sequence encodes CASSWSGGEQFF.

This clone came up once. CDR3 sequence: CASSLTRYEQYF. The CDR3 nucleotides are TGTGCCAGCAGCTTAACGAGGTACGAGCAGTACTTC. V and J are TRBV13 and TRBJ2-7; D is ambiguous. The V end lost 2 bases, the J end lost 4 bases, and 6 bases lay between the germline ends. This CDR3 has 12 residues. CDR1 PRHDT and CDR2 FYEKMQ come from the germline V gene (reference sequence).

The chain carries TRBV6-1 and TRBJ2-7; D is possibly TRBD1 (6 bases). This CDR3 is 16 amino acids long. The germline V gene has CDR1 MNHNS and CDR2 SASEGT. V was trimmed by 3 bases and J by 7 bases, leaving 22 bases between them. DNA for the CDR3: TGTGCCAGCAGTGATGTGGGCCGGACAGACTGGTGGGAGCAGTACTTC. Translating it yields CASSDVGRTDWWEQYF.

The V call is TRBV16, the J call TRBJ1-1; D is unclear. Trimming left V 5 bases short and J 4 bases short, with 20 bases between. Germline V gives CDR1 KGHSY, CDR2 FQNENV. The CDR3 is 16 residues long. CDR3 amino acids: CASSAGVFGAGTEAFF. DNA for the CDR3: TGTGCCAGCAGCGCCGGGGTGTTTGGCGCGGGCACTGAAGCTTTCTTT.

The V call is TRBV30, the J call TRBJ2-7; 7 positions match TRBD2. CDR3 length equals 14 residues. The trim removed 4 bases at V and 7 bases at J, leaving 13 bases unmatched. Germline lookup yields CDR1 GTSNPN and CDR2 SVGIG (reference sequence). The CDR3 nucleotides read TGTGCCTGGAAGAAGGGGTTTAGCGGGTGGGAGCAGTACTTC. This codes for CAWKKGFSGWEQYF. The whole variable domain, remainder taken from reference TRBV30 and TRBJ2-7, is SQTIHQWPATLVQPVGSPLSLECTVEGTSNPNLYWYRQAAGRGLQLLFYSVGIGQISSEVPQNLSASRPQDRQFILSSKKLLLSDSGFYLCAWKKGFSGWEQYFGPGTRLTVT.

J is TRBJ1-5 and V is TRBV2; 9 bases line up with TRBD1. The germline V gene has CDR1 SNHLY and CDR2 FYNNEI. V shed 6 bases and J 4 bases; nucleotides not matched to a gene: 1. CDR3 length equals 13 residues. DNA of the CDR3: TGTGCCAGCAGCGGGACAGGGAATCAGCCCCAGCATTTT. It codes for CASSGTGNQPQHF.

The CDR3 here is CACDFRAQKHGYTF. In DNA, the CDR3 is TGTGCCTGCGATTTCAGGGCCCAGAAGCACGGCTACACCTTC. The gene calls are TRBV30 and TRBJ1-2; TRBD1 might be the D (5 bases). Deletions cut 6 bases from V and 8 bases from J, with 22 bases between. This CDR3 spans 14 amino acids. Germline CDR1 GTSNPN, CDR2 SVGIG (reference sequence).

The CDR3 nucleotides are TGTGCCAGCAGGGAACAGGGGGTTGTTGAAAAACTGTTTTTT. Amino acid sequence: CASREQGVVEKLFF. The J gene is TRBJ1-4, the V gene TRBV2; the match to TRBD1 covers 8 bases. J lost 7 bases, V lost 6 bases, and 7 bases had no gene match. The CDR3 sequence is 14 residues long. Germline V gene sequence: CDR1 SNHLY, CDR2 FYNNEI.

The rearrangement uses TRBV27 and TRBJ1-6; TRBD1 is a possible D gene (5 bases). The CDR3 contains 16 residues. Germline V gene sequence: CDR1 MNHEY, CDR2 SMNVEV (reference sequence). V lost 2 bases and J lost 10, with 18 bases in between. The CDR3 DNA follows: TGTGCCAGCAGTTTAAATAGGGGCCGACCGGGCTCACCCCTCCACTTT. As protein: CASSLNRGRPGSPLHF.

V is TRBV27 and J is TRBJ2-1, with TRBD2 matching 9 bases. V gave up 6 bases and J gave up 8 bases; unmatched junction bases: 8. Germline V gene sequence: CDR1 MNHEY, CDR2 SMNVEV (reference sequence). This CDR3 region has 14 residues. The CDR3 DNA reads as TGTGCCAGCAGGCGGGGGGGCCGGTTCGATGAGCAGTTCTTC. This encodes CASRRGGRFDEQFF.

This clone occurred once. The V call is TRBV7-6, the J call TRBJ2-7, with a possible D match to TRBD2 (6 bases). CDR1 SGHVS and CDR2 FNYEAQ come from the germline V gene. With 1 base removed from V and 6 bases from J, the gap between germline ends came to 10 bases. The CDR3 runs 13 residues. CDR3 sequence reads: CASSLEGGAEQYF. The CDR3 region has the DNA TGTGCCAGCAGCTTAGAGGGCGGGGCCGAGCAGTACTTC.

The rearrangement links TRBV30 to TRBJ2-1; TRBD2 aligns across 9 bases. In germline, CDR1 is GTSNPN, CDR2 SVGIG (reference sequence). The length of the CDR3 is 16 residues. V was pared by 1 base and J by 0 bases, with 4 bases of the junction left unmatched. The DNA for the CDR3 is TGTGCCTGGAGTGGGGCGGGGGGGTACTCCTACAATGAGCAGTTCTTC. Its translation: CAWSGAGGYSYNEQFF.

This rearrangement joins TRBV5-1 to TRBJ2-7; the D gene is possibly TRBD1 (5 bases). V gave up 3 bases and J gave up 2 bases, with 12 bases separating them. The CDR3 consists of 14 residues. Germline-derived CDR1 and CDR2 are SGHRS and YFSETQ. CDR3 loop: CASSSAQEPYEQYF. The CDR3, as DNA: TGCGCCAGCAGCTCGGCACAGGAACCCTACGAGCAGTACTTC.